This record covers a single T cell receptor beta chain. The antigen is unknown. This entry belongs to a study of cytomegalovirus exposure and HLA in healthy donors. General study results and limits: Compared with the approximately 670-donor mean, an Asian-associated ancestry cluster reportedly had fewer N-insertions, according to a later analysis. The authors excluded some V segments, including TRBV6-2 and TRBV6-3, as indistinguishable. Across HLA loci, a later analysis found differing TCR association rates, with DRB1 most and HLA-C fewest.

PCR used 60 Vbeta primers and 13 Jbeta primers. The table came from immunoSEQ multiplex PCR; TCRdb's copy has only in-frame clones and leaves some out. The sample lists about 270,000 clones; 86% were seen once. Per germline, CDR1 SGHRS and CDR2 YFSETQ. After removal of 0 bases from V and 5 bases from J, the junction contained 11 bases not matched to a gene. The CDR3 has 16 amino acids. The chain recombines TRBV5-1 with TRBJ2-7; 7 nucleotides agree with TRBD2. This sequence originates from a man aged 40-49 years in good health and CMV-seropositive. Sequences were obtained from PBMCs. Written as DNA, the CDR3 is TGCGCCAGCAGCTTGGGGTGGGGAGGGACCGCCCACGAGCAGTACTTC. It translates to CASSLGWGGTAHEQYF.